This T cell receptor beta chain came from a study of OX40 agonist ivuxolimab in advanced cancers. In the study overall: The costimulatory receptor OX40 (CD134) was targeted by ivuxolimab, a fully human IgG2 agonistic monoclonal antibody. Intravenous ivuxolimab was administered to patients every 2 weeks at six dose levels: 0.01, 0.1, 0.3, 1.5, 3 and 10 mg/kg. Among the approximately 50 dose-escalation patients, approximately 20 had hepatocellular carcinoma, 15 or so melanoma, 9 renal cell carcinoma and 9 head and neck cancer. In the dose-escalation cohort, 75% to 85% of patients were male, and the mean age was approximately 60 years with a range of about 20 to 80. Patients were allowed to have had prior anti-PD-1, anti-PD-L1 or anti-CTLA-4 therapy, and roughly 40% of the dose-escalation patients had been treated with checkpoint inhibitors. Three dose-escalation patients achieved partial responses, one with hepatocellular carcinoma and two with cutaneous melanoma. The point of sequencing TCRbeta in the periphery was to test whether ivuxolimab changed TCR sequence diversity and drove clonal T-cell expansion. The paper reports the monotherapy dose-escalation portion (N ≈ 50 patients) of the phase I ivuxolimab trial. Study-wide findings and limitations: Which antigens the clonally expanded peripheral T cells were specific for was not determined. After ivuxolimab, CD8+ T cells had more expanded clones than CD4+ T cells on average. Partial responders in the 0.1-3.0 mg/kg groups had among the lowest normalized peripheral clonal expansion, especially among CD8+ T cells. Low levels of normalized T-cell clonal expansion were also shown by some nonresponding patients. At doses from 0.1 to 3.0 mg/kg, clonal expansion was seen in both CD4+ and CD8+ blood T cells between baseline and week 6.

Genomic DNA was isolated from the sorted cells so that the TCRbeta CDR3 region could be sequenced. The immunoSEQ Assay was used to sequence the TCRbeta CDR3 regions. Not all clones reach the TCRdb copy of this immuneACCESS table, which keeps in-frame sequences only. Checked studies attribute under half of the gap to unresolved V genes and leave the rest unexplained. The sample table records some 62,000 clones; 70% to 90% of these occur just once. 9.8% of the sample lies in the top ten. Patients with a history of autoimmune disease or receiving systemic immunosuppression were excluded from the trial. In every dose cohort, peripheral blood was drawn for TCR sequencing at baseline, cycle 4 day 1, and cycle 7 day 1. Samples were obtained from an open-label, multicenter, first-in-human phase I dose-escalation trial of ivuxolimab. The trial enrolled adults with locally advanced or metastatic head and neck squamous cell, hepatocellular, melanoma or renal cell carcinoma. Before TCR sequencing, CD4+ and CD8+ T cells were separately sorted from peripheral blood.

The sample holds a few counts of this clone. Its binding antigen is unknown. Per-base qualities were not stored, and no clone one base away is much larger. The CDR3 holds 15 amino acids from the cysteine to the phenylalanine. The sequence is cut down to CDR3 DNA, 45 bases in frame from base 1. Relative to germline, V is missing 4 bases and J is missing 1 base, with 2 bases of the junction outside any gene match. The germline V gene yields SGHNT for CDR1 and YENEEA for CDR2. The TCR was taken from an adult with an advanced solid tumor such as melanoma, head and neck, liver or kidney cancer. Material: CD4+ or CD8+ T cells sorted from blood, obtained in a trial of the OX40 agonist ivuxolimab. The rearrangement joined TRBV11-3 to TRBJ2-5; TRBD2 lines up with 11 middle nucleotides. Read as DNA, the sequence is TGTGCCAGCAGCTCGGGACTAGCGGCCCAAGAGACCCAGTACTTC. Its protein is CASSSGLAAQETQYF.